These 4 T cell receptor beta chains were all obtained from the same sample, sequenced in a study of shared clonotypes between healthy human individuals. Only in-frame clones appear in the TCRdb table, and some are missing; sequencing was by immunoSEQ multiplex PCR. The sample consists of about 1.5 million clones, 96% of them appearing once. The specimen was naive CD4+ T cells sorted from blood. Subset denoted: CD45RA+ positively selected. Source of these receptors: a man between 25 and 39 years old in good health.

The chain employs TRBV6-1 and TRBJ2-1; 9 bases line up with TRBD1. Germline CDR1 MNHNS, CDR2 SASEGT. V was clipped by 6 bases and J by 10 bases; unmatched bases: 10. The CDR3 consists of 14 residues. The CDR3 here is CASSALTGGREQFF. CDR3 sequence (DNA): TGTGCCAGCAGCGCACTAACAGGGGGCCGCGAGCAGTTCTTC.

The rearrangement links TRBV28 to TRBJ1-1, with D perhaps matching TRBD1 (6 bases). CDR3 length: 15 residues. Germline values: CDR1 MDHEN, CDR2 SYDVKM. V gave up 3 bases and J gave up 0 bases, with 11 bases separating them. CDR3 coding DNA: TGTGCCAGCAGTTTCCCCCAGGGGTTGAACACTGAAGCTTTCTTT. Translating it yields CASSFPQGLNTEAFF.

The chain is built from TRBV9 and TRBJ2-2, with 14 bases fitting TRBD2. The length of the CDR3 is 16 residues. Germline V gene data show CDR1 as SGDLS and CDR2 as YYNGEE. Germline trimming cut 4 bases from V and 7 bases from J; bases unmatched to any gene: 6. In DNA form, the CDR3 reads TGTGCCAGCAGCACGGGACTAGCGGGAGTGCACGGGGAGCTGTTTTTT. Translation: CASSTGLAGVHGELFF.

Here the CDR3 DNA reads TGTGCCAGCAGCGTAGACCCCCTCGGGCAGGGGGCTAATGAGCAGTACTTC. Amino acid sequence: CASSVDPLGQGANEQYF. This rearrangement joins TRBV9 to TRBJ2-7; 8 bases agree with TRBD1. Trimming at V came to 0 bases and at J to 7 bases, leaving 15 bases not matched to a gene. The germline gives CDR1 SGDLS, CDR2 YYNGEE. The CDR3 contains 17 residues.